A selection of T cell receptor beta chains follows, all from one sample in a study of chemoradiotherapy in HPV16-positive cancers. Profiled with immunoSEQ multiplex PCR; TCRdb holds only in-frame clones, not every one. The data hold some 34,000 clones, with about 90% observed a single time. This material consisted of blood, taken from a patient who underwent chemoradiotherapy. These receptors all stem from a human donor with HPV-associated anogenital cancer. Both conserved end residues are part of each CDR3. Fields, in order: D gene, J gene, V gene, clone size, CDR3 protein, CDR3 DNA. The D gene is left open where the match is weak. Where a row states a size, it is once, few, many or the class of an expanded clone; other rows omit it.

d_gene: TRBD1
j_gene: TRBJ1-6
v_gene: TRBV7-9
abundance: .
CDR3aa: CASSLRYRGENSPLHF
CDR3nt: TGTGCCAGCAGCCTAAGATACAGGGGCGAGAATTCACCCCTCCACTTT

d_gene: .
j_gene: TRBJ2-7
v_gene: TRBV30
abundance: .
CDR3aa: CAWKGAMSSYEQYF
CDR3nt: TGTGCCTGGAAAGGGGCAATGAGCTCCTACGAGCAGTACTTC

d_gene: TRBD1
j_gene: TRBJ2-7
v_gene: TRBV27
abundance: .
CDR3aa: CASSLSRGRRGNYEQYF
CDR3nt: TGTGCCAGCAGTTTATCGAGGGGGCGGCGAGGGAATTACGAGCAGTACTTC

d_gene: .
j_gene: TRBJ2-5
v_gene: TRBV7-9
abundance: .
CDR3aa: CASSMPRGRETQETQYF
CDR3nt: TGTGCCAGCAGCATGCCCCGGGGGCGGGAGACACAAGAGACCCAGTACTTC

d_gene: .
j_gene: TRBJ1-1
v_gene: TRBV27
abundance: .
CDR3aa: CASSWAENTEAFF
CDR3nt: TGTGCCAGCAGCTGGGCGGAGAACACTGAAGCTTTCTTT

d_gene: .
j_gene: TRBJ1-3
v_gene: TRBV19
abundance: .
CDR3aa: CASRRAGTGNTIYF
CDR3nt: TGTGCCAGCAGACGGGCTGGGACGGGAAACACCATATATTTT

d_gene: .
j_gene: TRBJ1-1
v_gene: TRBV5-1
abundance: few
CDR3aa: CASSLSGQGGPEAFF
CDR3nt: TGCGCCAGCAGCTTGTCCGGCCAGGGTGGGCCTGAAGCTTTCTTT

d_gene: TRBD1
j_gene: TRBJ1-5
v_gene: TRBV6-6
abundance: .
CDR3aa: CASSSGQGGNQPQHF
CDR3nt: TGTGCCAGCAGTTCGGGACAGGGAGGCAATCAGCCCCAGCATTTT

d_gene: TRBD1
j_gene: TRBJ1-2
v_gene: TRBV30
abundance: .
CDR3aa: CAWGGQYANYGYTF
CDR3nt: TGTGCCTGGGGGGGACAGTATGCCAACTATGGCTACACCTTC

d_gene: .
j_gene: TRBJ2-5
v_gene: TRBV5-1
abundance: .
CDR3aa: CASSLARDRVLGETQYF
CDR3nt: TGCGCCAGCAGCTTGGCCCGGGACCGAGTCTTGGGAGAGACCCAGTACTTC

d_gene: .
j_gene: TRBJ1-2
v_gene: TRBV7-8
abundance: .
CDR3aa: CASSLTQGGYGYTF
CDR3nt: TGTGCCAGCAGCTTAACCCAGGGCGGGTATGGCTACACCTTC

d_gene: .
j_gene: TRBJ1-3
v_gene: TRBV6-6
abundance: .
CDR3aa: CASKKGDRTGNTIYF
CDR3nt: TGTGCCAGCAAGAAGGGAGACAGAACGGGAAACACCATATATTTT

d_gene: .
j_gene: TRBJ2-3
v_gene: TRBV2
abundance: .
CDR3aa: CASSEEGVKTQYF
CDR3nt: TGTGCCAGCAGTGAAGAGGGGGTGAAGACGCAGTATTTT

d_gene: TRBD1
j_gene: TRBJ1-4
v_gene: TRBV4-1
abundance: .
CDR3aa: CASSQNSATGNSMERVKLFF
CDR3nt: TGCGCCAGCAGCCAAAATTCCGCGACAGGGAATTCGATGGAGCGTGTGAAACTGTTTTTT

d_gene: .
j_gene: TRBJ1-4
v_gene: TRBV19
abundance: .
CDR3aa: CASTKVGSAGGTNEKLFF
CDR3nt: TGTGCCAGTACGAAGGTGGGAAGTGCTGGGGGAACTAATGAAAAACTGTTTTTT

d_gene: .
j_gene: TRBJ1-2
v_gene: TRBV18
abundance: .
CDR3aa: CASSPGQDGYTF
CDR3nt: TGTGCCAGCTCACCAGGCCAGGATGGCTACACCTTC

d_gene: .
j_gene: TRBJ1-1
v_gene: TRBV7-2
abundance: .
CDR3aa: CASTSEGALEAFF
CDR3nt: TGTGCCAGCACCTCTGAGGGAGCGCTTGAGGCTTTCTTT

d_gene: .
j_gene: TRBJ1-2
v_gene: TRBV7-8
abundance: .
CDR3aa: CASSLRQSNYGYTF
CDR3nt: TGTGCCAGCAGCTTAAGACAGAGTAACTATGGCTACACCTTC

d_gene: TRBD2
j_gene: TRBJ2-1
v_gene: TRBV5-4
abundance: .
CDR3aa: CASSSTGTSSYNEQFF
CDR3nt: TGTGCCAGCAGTTCCACCGGGACTAGCTCCTACAATGAGCAGTTCTTC

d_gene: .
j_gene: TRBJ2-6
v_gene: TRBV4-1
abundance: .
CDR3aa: CASSQEGSSGANVLTF
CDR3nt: TGCGCCAGCAGCCAAGAAGGAAGCTCTGGGGCCAACGTCCTGACTTTC

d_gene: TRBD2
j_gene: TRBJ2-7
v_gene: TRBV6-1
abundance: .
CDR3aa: CASSEELAGSGEQYF
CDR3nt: TGTGCCAGCAGTGAAGAGTTAGCGGGGAGTGGCGAGCAGTACTTC

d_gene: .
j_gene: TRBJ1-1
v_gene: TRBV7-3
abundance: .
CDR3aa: CASSLTFGGRTEAFF
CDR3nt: TGTGCCAGCAGCTTAACGTTCGGGGGACGCACTGAAGCTTTCTTT

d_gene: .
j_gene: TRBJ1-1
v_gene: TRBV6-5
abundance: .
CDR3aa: CASTPSADQYEAFF
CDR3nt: TGTGCCAGCACTCCGTCGGCAGACCAGTATGAAGCTTTCTTT

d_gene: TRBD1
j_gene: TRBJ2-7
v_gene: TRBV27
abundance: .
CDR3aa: CASSLRDREGDEQYF
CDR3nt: TGTGCCAGCAGTTTACGAGACAGGGAAGGTGACGAGCAGTACTTC

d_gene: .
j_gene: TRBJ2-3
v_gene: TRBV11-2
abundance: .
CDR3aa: CASSQATVPGTRKPDTQYF
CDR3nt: TGTGCCAGCAGCCAGGCTACAGTCCCCGGGACCAGAAAGCCAGATACGCAGTATTTT

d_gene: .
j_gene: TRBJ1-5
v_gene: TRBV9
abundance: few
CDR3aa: CASSGATGQPQHF
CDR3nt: TGTGCCAGCAGCGGGGCAACGGGTCAGCCCCAGCATTTT

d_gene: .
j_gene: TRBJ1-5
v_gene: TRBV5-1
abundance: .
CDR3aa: CASSSGLNSNQPQHF
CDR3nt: TGCGCCAGCAGCTCAGGGCTGAATAGCAATCAGCCCCAGCATTTT

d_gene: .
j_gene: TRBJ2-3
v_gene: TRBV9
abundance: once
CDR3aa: CASSEAPGLSTDTQYF
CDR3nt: TGTGCCAGCAGCGAGGCCCCGGGCCTAAGCACAGATACGCAGTATTTT

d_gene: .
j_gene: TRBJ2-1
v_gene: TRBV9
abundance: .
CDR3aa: CASSVVAAVNEQFF
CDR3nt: TGTGCCAGCAGCGTAGTGGCTGCCGTCAATGAGCAGTTCTTC

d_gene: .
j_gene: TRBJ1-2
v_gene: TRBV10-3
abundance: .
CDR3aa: CAISLSENYGYTF
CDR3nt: TGTGCCATCAGTCTGTCAGAGAACTATGGCTACACCTTC

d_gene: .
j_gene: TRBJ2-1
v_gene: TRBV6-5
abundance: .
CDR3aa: CASSTDRDYYNEQFF
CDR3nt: TGTGCCAGCAGCACCGACAGAGATTACTACAATGAGCAGTTCTTC

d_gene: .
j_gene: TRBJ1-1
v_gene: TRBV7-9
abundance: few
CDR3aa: CASSAGTPRAFF
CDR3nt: TGTGCCAGCAGCGCTGGGACACCTCGAGCTTTCTTT

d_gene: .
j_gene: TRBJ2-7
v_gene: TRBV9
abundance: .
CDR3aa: CASSVGPLGAQGEQYF
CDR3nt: TGTGCCAGCAGCGTAGGACCCCTAGGCGCCCAGGGCGAGCAGTACTTC

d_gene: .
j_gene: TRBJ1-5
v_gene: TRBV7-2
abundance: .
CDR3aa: CASSRQVNNQPQHF
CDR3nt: TGTGCCAGCTCCCGGCAGGTGAACAATCAGCCCCAGCATTTT

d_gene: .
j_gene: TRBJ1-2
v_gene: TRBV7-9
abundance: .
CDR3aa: CASSFATTNYGYTF
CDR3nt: TGTGCCAGCAGCTTCGCGACGACTAACTATGGCTACACCTTC

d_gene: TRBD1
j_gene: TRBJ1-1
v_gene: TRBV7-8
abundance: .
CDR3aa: CASTEQGNSHTEAFF
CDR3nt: TGTGCCAGCACCGAACAGGGGAATTCCCACACTGAAGCTTTCTTT

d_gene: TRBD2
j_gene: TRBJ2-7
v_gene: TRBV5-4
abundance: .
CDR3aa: CASSPLSGDPPPEQYF
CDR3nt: TGTGCCAGCAGCCCTCTTAGCGGGGACCCTCCACCCGAGCAGTACTTC

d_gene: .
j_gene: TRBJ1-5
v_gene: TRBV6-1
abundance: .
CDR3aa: CASSEIGVHQPQHF
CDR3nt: TGTGCCAGCAGTGAAATAGGGGTCCATCAGCCCCAGCATTTT

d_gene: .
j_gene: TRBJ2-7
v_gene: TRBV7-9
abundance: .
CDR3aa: CASSPLRQTYEQYF
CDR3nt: TGTGCCAGCAGCCCTCTCCGACAAACCTACGAGCAGTACTTC

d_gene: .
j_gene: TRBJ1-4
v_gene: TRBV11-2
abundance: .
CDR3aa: CASSLGSIATNEKLFF
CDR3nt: TGTGCCAGCAGCTTAGGCTCAATTGCAACTAATGAAAAACTGTTTTTT

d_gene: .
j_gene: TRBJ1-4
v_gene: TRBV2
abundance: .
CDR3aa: CASSEALQGRGKLFF
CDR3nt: TGTGCCAGCAGTGAAGCGCTTCAGGGGAGGGGAAAACTGTTTTTT

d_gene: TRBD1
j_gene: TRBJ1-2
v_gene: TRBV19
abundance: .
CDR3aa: CASSIDGTGNYGYTF
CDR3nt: TGTGCCAGTAGTATAGATGGGACAGGGAACTATGGCTACACCTTC

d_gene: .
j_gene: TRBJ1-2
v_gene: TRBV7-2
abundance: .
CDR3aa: CASSLGVNYGYTF
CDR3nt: TGTGCCAGCAGCTTGGGGGTTAACTATGGCTACACCTTC

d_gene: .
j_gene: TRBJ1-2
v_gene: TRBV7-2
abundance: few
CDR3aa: CASSAQVNYGYTF
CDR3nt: TGTGCCAGCAGCGCTCAGGTGAACTATGGCTACACCTTC

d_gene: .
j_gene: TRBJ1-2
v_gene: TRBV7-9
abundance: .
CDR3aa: CASSFGAYGYTF
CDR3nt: TGTGCCAGCAGCTTTGGGGCTTATGGCTACACCTTC